The next 24 T cell receptor beta chains were all read from a single sample in a study of T cell responses to AZD1222 COVID-19 vaccine. The table came from immunoSEQ multiplex PCR; TCRdb's copy has only in-frame clones and leaves some out. The sample includes over 150,000 clones, 90% seen only once; the top ten take roughly 2.8%. The material was peripheral blood, obtained on day 0 of AZD1222 vaccination. These receptors came from an adult in good health.

The chain has TRBV19 and TRBJ2-7; maybe TRBD2 (6 bases). Germline loops: CDR1 LNHDA, CDR2 SQIVND (reference sequence). CDR3 size: 14 residues. V was shortened by 6 bases and J by 0 bases, with 12 bases between the two germline ends. The CDR3, as DNA: TGTGCCAGTAGCAGGACTACCGACTCCTACGAGCAGTACTTC. Its protein product is CASSRTTDSYEQYF.

The gene calls are TRBV19 and TRBJ1-6; D not resolved. Trimming cost V 10 bases and J 10 bases, with 20 bases left between them. The CDR3 runs to 14 residues. Per the germline V gene, CDR1 is LNHDA and CDR2 is SQIVND (reference sequence). CDR3 region: CATRPTQFGSPLHF. The CDR3 DNA reads as TGTGCCACCCGCCCGACCCAATTCGGGTCACCCCTCCACTTT.

The chain uses TRBV11-2 and TRBJ2-1; TRBD2 agrees at 9 bases. Losses at the gene ends were 8 bases for V and 10 bases for J; bases not matched to a gene: 9. CDR3 size: 13 residues. The germline gives CDR1 SGHAT, CDR2 FQNNGV. The CDR3 is CASGGGGAKEQFF. The DNA of the CDR3 is TGTGCCAGCGGCGGCGGGGGGGCAAAGGAGCAGTTCTTC.

The rearrangement joins TRBV3-1 (or the pseudogene TRBV3-2) to TRBJ1-2; D uncertain. The CDR3 contains 12 residues. V lost 0 bases to trimming and J lost 8 bases, with 7 bases between them. Germline values: CDR1 LGHDT, CDR2 YNNKEL (reference sequence). The CDR3: CASSQDLDGYTF. CDR3 sequence (DNA): TGTGCCAGCAGCCAAGACCTTGACGGCTACACCTTC.

The rearrangement uses TRBV5-4 and TRBJ1-6, with 11 bases lining up with TRBD1. The germline V gene has CDR1 SGHNT and CDR2 YYREEE (reference sequence). The CDR3 sequence is 16 residues long. The junction had 6 bases not matched to a gene; V was cut back by 3 bases and J by 7 bases. The CDR3 is CASSSPDRGQNSPLHF. The DNA of the CDR3 is TGTGCCAGCAGCTCACCGGACAGGGGGCAAAATTCACCCCTCCACTTT.

This clone showed up just a few times. The V and J genes are TRBV4-2 and TRBJ2-2; 10 bases agree with TRBD1. Trimming removed 2 bases from V and 3 bases from J; junction bases left unmatched: 6. Germline loops: CDR1 LGHNA, CDR2 YNFKEQ. The CDR3 has 17 amino acids. The CDR3 DNA follows: TGTGCCAGCAGCCAATCGAGACAGGGGGCTGACACCGGGGAGCTGTTTTTT. It yields the protein CASSQSRQGADTGELFF.

The V gene is TRBV19, the J gene TRBJ1-5; D gene ambiguous. CDR3 length equals 13 residues. From germline, CDR1 is LNHDA and CDR2 SQIVND (reference sequence). V lost 5 bases and J 3 bases, leaving 8 bases between the germline ends. This CDR3 is CASSLGINQPQHF. The CDR3 DNA sequence: TGTGCCAGTAGTTTGGGGATCAATCAGCCCCAGCATTTT.

This chain uses TRBV9 with TRBJ1-1; D is perhaps TRBD1 (6 bases). V was trimmed by 0 bases and J by 0 bases, leaving 9 bases between them. This CDR3 comprises 15 residues. CDR1 is SGDLS and CDR2 is YYNGEE in the germline V gene. Here the CDR3 DNA reads TGTGCCAGCAGCGTAGGGGGGGCCATGAACACTGAAGCTTTCTTT. Translating gives CASSVGGAMNTEAFF.

The V gene is TRBV4-3, the J gene TRBJ1-1; 7 bases match TRBD1. The germline gives CDR1 LGHNA, CDR2 YSLEER. After removal of 0 bases from V and 6 bases from J, the junction contained 4 bases not matched to a gene. This CDR3 is 14 amino acids long. The CDR3 nucleotides are TGCGCCAGCAGCCAAGATCAAGGACAGGCTGAAGCTTTCTTT. It encodes CASSQDQGQAEAFF.

The chain has TRBV30 and TRBJ1-5; a possible D gene is TRBD1 (5 bases). This CDR3 spans 14 amino acids. The V end lost 0 bases, the J end lost 5 bases, and 11 bases lay between the germline ends. Germline CDR1 and CDR2: GTSNPN and SVGIG (reference sequence). The DNA for the CDR3 is TGTGCCTGGAGTGTACGTGGGGGTGATCAGCCCCAGCATTTT. It yields the protein CAWSVRGGDQPQHF.

The chain recombines TRBV5-1 with TRBJ1-2, with TRBD1 matching 7 bases. Germline loops: CDR1 SGHRS, CDR2 YFSETQ. Germline trimming cut 4 bases from V and 4 bases from J; bases unmatched to any gene: 16. There are 17 residues in the CDR3. CDR3 loop: CASSVGTDPDRTYGYTF. The CDR3 DNA reads TGCGCCAGCAGCGTCGGGACAGACCCCGATCGTACCTATGGCTACACCTTC.

The chain carries TRBV6-5 and TRBJ2-5; 11 bases match TRBD2. Per the germline V gene, CDR1 is MNHEY and CDR2 is SVGAGI. The V and J ends lost 0 bases and 5 bases, in that order; junction bases with no gene match: 5. The length of the CDR3 is 16 residues. CDR3 coding DNA: TGTGCCAGCAGTTACTCGTCTAGCGGGAGGTCGGAGACCCAGTACTTC. Translating it yields CASSYSSSGRSETQYF.

The rearrangement links TRBV4-3 to TRBJ1-2; D gene unclear. The V gene lost 1 base and the J gene lost 3 bases, with 9 bases spanning the gap. The CDR3 has 14 residues. CDR1 is LGHNA, CDR2 YSLEER, per germline. The CDR3: CASSQVDEDYGYTF. In DNA, the CDR3 is TGCGCCAGCAGCCAAGTGGACGAAGACTATGGCTACACCTTC.

The chain joins TRBV6-4 to TRBJ2-1; 12 bases are a match to TRBD2. V was pared by 6 bases and J by 4 bases, with 4 bases of the junction left unmatched. CDR1 is MRHNA and CDR2 is SNTAGT in the germline V gene. The CDR3 has 15 residues. CDR3 region: CASSRLAGEYNEQFF. In nucleotides, the CDR3 is TGTGCCAGCAGCCGACTAGCGGGGGAGTACAATGAGCAGTTCTTC.

The rearrangement links TRBV9 to TRBJ1-5, with D possibly TRBD1 on 5 matching bases. The CDR3 totals 13 residues. Looked up from germline, CDR1 is SGDLS and CDR2 is YYNGEE. Trimming removed 3 bases at V and 6 bases at J, with 10 bases between. The CDR3, as DNA: TGTGCCAGCAGCGGCGCCGGGACTCAGCCCCAGCATTTT. It yields the protein CASSGAGTQPQHF.

V usage is TRBV6-6 and J usage is TRBJ2-1, with D unresolved. This CDR3 comprises 15 residues. Trimming stripped 2 bases from V and 6 bases from J, with 14 bases between. Germline assignment: CDR1 MNHNY and CDR2 SVGAGI (reference sequence). The CDR3 loop reads CASSYVDSFPNEQFF. DNA of the CDR3: TGTGCCAGCAGTTACGTAGATAGCTTCCCCAATGAGCAGTTCTTC.

The rearrangement joins TRBV5-6 to TRBJ1-1; no reliable D call. Germline V gene sequence: CDR1 SGHDT, CDR2 YYEEEE. Trimming removed 4 bases from V and 0 bases from J, with 16 bases in between. CDR3 length: 16 amino acids. This CDR3 reads CASSPETGRVNTEAFF. The DNA of the CDR3 is TGTGCCAGCAGCCCCGAGACTGGGCGGGTGAACACTGAAGCTTTCTTT. The full variable domain, with the rest looked up from reference TRBV5-6 and TRBJ1-1, is DAGVTQSPTHLIKTRGQQVTLRCSPKSGHDTVSWYQQALGQGPQFIFQYYEEEERQRGNFPDRFSGHQFPNYSSELNVNALLLGDSALYLCASSPETGRVNTEAFFGQGTRLTVV.

The chain has TRBV30 and TRBJ1-1; the D gene is possibly TRBD1 (6 bases). Trimming shortened V by 7 bases and J by 13 bases, and 37 bases separated the two germline ends. Germline values: CDR1 GTSNPN, CDR2 SVGIG (reference sequence). The CDR3 is 17 amino acids. The CDR3 spells CASRLAGGASGSELDFF. The CDR3 nucleotides read TGTGCCTCCCGCCTCGCGGGGGGCGCGAGCGGCTCCGAGTTGGATTTCTTT.

In this sample, this clone turned up once. The J gene is TRBJ2-7, the V gene TRBV7-9, with a tentative D call TRBD2 (6 bases). Germline V CDR1 and CDR2: SEHNR, FQNEAQ (reference sequence). There are 15 residues in the CDR3. V was trimmed by 4 bases and J by 3 bases, leaving 16 bases between them. CDR3 DNA: TGTGCCAGCAGCTCAGCAGCGGGCCCGGACTACGAGCAGTACTTC. It specifies CASSSAAGPDYEQYF.

The chain links TRBV15 to TRBJ2-6; D is perhaps TRBD1 (7 bases). With 2 bases removed from V and 4 bases from J, the gap between germline ends came to 9 bases. Germline V gene data show CDR1 as LNHNV and CDR2 as YYDKDF (reference sequence). The CDR3 sequence is 15 residues long. DNA of the CDR3: TGTGCCACCAGCAGACAGGGGGGAGGGGCCAACGTCCTGACTTTC. Translated: CATSRQGGGANVLTF.

The V call is TRBV30, the J call TRBJ1-1; no firm D call. The V gene lost 3 bases and the J gene lost 14 bases, with 16 bases spanning the gap. Germline-derived CDR1 and CDR2 are GTSNPN and SVGIG (reference sequence). There are 11 residues in the CDR3. The CDR3, as DNA: TGTGCCTGGAGGAGGGAGGCCTGGGCGTTCTTT. It translates to CAWRREAWAFF.

This clone occurred a few times. V gene TRBV19 combines with J gene TRBJ1-2; 9 bases are shared with TRBD1. With 4 bases clipped from V and 6 bases from J, the junction kept 12 bases outside the gene matches. The germline gives CDR1 LNHDA, CDR2 SQIVND (reference sequence). The CDR3 runs 16 residues. The CDR3 reads CASSSGTGSFGDGYTF. The CDR3 DNA reads as TGTGCCAGTAGTAGCGGGACAGGGAGCTTCGGGGATGGCTACACCTTC.

The V call is TRBV4-3, the J call TRBJ2-5, with 8 bases fitting TRBD2. There are 15 residues in the CDR3. CDR1 LGHNA and CDR2 YSLEER come from the germline V gene. J lost 1 base, V lost 2 bases, and 3 bases had no gene match. The CDR3 DNA reads TGCGCCAGCAGCCAAACTAGCGGCCCCCAAGAGACCCAGTACTTC. Translation gives CASSQTSGPQETQYF.

The rearrangement links TRBV9 to TRBJ2-3; 9 bases align to TRBD1. The germline CDR1 and CDR2 sequences are SGDLS and YYNGEE. Trimming at V came to 0 bases and at J to 4 bases, leaving 6 bases not matched to a gene. The CDR3 totals 16 residues. CDR3 DNA: TGTGCCAGCAGCGTAGAGGGGACAGGGACATCAGATACGCAGTATTTT. Its protein product is CASSVEGTGTSDTQYF.